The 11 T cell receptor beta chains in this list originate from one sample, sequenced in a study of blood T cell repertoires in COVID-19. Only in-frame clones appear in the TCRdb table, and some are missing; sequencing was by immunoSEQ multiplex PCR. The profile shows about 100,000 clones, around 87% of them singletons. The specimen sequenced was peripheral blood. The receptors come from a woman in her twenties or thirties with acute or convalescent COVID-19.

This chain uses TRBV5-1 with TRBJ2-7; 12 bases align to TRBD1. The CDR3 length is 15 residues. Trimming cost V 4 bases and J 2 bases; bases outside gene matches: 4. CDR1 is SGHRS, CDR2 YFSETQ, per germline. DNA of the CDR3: TGCGCCAGCAGCGAGGGACAGGGGGCGGCCTACGAGCAGTACTTC. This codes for CASSEGQGAAYEQYF. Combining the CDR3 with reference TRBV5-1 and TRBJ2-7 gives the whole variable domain KAGVTQTPRYLIKTRGQQVTLSCSPISGHRSVSWYQQTPGQGLQFLFEYFSETQRNKGNFPGRFSGRQFSNSRSEMNVSTLELGDSALYLCASSEGQGAAYEQYFGPGTRLTVT.

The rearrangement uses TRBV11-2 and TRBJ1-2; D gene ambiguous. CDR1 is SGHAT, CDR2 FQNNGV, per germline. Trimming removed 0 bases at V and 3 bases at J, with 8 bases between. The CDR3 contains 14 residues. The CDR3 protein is CASSLDFQYYGYTF. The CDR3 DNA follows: TGTGCCAGCAGCTTAGATTTCCAGTACTATGGCTACACCTTC.

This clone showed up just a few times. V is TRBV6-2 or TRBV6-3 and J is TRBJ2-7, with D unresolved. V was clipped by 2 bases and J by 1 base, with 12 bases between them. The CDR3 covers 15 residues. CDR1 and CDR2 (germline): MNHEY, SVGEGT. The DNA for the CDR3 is TGTGCCAGCAGTTACGCTGACGCAGGTTCCTACGAGCAGTACTTC. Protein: CASSYADAGSYEQYF.

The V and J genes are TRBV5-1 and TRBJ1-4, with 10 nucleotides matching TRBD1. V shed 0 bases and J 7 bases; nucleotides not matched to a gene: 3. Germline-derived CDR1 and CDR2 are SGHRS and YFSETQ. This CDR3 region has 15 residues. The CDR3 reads CASSLADRGSEKLFF. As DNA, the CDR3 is TGCGCCAGCAGCTTGGCGGACAGGGGGTCTGAAAAACTGTTTTTT.

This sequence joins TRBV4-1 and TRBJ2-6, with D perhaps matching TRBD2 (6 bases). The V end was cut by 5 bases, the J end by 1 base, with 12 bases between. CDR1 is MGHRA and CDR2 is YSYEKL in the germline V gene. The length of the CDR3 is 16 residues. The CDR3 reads CASSGRRASGANVLTF. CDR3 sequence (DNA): TGCGCCAGCAGCGGGAGGAGGGCTTCTGGGGCCAACGTCCTGACTTTC.

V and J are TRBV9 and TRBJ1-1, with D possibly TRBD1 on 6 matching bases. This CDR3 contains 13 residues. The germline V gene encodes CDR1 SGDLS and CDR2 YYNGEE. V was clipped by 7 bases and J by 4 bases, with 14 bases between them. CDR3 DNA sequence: TGTGCCAGCTCCGGGACAAAGGGCACTGAAGCTTTCTTT. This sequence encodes CASSGTKGTEAFF.

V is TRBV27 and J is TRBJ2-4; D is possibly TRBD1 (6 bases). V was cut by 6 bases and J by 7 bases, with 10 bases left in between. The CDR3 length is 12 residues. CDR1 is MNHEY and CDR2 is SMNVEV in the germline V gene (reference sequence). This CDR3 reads CASRGASNIQYF. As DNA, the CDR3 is TGTGCCAGCAGGGGGGCCAGTAACATTCAGTACTTC.

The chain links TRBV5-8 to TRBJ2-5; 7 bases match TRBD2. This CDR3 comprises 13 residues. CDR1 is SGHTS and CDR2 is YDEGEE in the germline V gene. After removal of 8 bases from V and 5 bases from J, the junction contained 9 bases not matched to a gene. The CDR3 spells CASLWEGLETQYF. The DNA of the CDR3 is TGTGCCAGTCTGTGGGAGGGGTTGGAGACCCAGTACTTC.

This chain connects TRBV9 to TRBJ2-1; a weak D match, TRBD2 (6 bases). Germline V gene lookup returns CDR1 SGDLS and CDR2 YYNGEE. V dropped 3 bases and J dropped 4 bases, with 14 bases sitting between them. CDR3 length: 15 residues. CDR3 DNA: TGTGCCAGCAGCGCCCCGGGACTCCCTTACAATGAGCAGTTCTTC. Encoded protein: CASSAPGLPYNEQFF. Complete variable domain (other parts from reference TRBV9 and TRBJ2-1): DSGVTQTPKHLITATGQRVTLRCSPRSGDLSVYWYQQSLDQGLQFLIQYYNGEERAKGNILERFSAQQFPDLHSELNLSSLELGDSALYFCASSAPGLPYNEQFFGPGTRLTVL.

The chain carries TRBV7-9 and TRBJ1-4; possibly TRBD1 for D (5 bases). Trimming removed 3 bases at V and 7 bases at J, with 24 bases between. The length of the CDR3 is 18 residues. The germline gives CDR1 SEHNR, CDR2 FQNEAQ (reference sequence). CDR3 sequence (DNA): TGTGCCAGCAGCTTTTTGGCGGGGCCCACTGAAGGGATTGAAAAACTGTTTTTT. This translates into CASSFLAGPTEGIEKLFF.

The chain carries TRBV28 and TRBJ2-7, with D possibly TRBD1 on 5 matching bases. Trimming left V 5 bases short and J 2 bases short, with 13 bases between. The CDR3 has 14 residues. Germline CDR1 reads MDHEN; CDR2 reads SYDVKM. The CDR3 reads CASSRRAKTYEQYF. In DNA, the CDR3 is TGTGCCAGCAGTCGCAGGGCCAAGACCTACGAGCAGTACTTC.